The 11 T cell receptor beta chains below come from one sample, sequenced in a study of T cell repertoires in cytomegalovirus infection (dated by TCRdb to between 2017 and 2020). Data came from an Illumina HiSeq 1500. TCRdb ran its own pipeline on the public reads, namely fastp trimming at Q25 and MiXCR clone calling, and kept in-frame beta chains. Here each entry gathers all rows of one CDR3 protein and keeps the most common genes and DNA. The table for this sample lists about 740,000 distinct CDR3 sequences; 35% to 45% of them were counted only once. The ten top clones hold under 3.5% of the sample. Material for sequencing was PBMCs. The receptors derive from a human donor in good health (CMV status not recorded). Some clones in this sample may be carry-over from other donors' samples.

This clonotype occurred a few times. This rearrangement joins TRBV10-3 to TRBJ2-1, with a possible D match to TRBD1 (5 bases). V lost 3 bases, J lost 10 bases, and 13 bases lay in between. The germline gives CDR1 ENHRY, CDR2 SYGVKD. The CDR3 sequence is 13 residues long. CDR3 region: CAISDQRGPEQFF. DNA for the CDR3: TGTGCCATCAGTGATCAAAGGGGCCCGGAGCAGTTCTTC.

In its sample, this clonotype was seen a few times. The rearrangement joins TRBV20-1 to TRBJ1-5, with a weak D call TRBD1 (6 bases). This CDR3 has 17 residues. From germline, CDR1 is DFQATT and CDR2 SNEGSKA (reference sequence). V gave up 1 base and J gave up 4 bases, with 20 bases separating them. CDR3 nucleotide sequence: TGCAGTGCTAGAGGGGGGGCAGGCCGAGCACCTAATCAGCCCCAGCATTTT. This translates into CSARGGAGRAPNQPQHF.

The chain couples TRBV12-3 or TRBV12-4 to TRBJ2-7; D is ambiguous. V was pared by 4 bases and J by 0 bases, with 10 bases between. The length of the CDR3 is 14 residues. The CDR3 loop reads CASSSSGLSYEQYF. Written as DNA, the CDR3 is TGTGCCAGCAGTTCGTCCGGGCTCTCCTACGAGCAGTACTTC.

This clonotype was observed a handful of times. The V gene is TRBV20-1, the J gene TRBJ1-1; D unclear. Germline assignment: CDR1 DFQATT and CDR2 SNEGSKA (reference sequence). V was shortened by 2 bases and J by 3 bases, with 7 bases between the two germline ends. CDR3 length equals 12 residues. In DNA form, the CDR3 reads TGCAGTGCTAGACTACTGGACACTGAAGCTTTCTTT. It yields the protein CSARLLDTEAFF.

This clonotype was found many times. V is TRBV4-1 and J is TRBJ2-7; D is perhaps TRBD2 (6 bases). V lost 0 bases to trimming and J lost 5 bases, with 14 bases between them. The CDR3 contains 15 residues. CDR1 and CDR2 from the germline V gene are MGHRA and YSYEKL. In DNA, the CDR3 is TGCGCCAGCAGCCAAGAAACGGGACTTTTCCACGAGCAGTACTTC. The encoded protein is CASSQETGLFHEQYF.

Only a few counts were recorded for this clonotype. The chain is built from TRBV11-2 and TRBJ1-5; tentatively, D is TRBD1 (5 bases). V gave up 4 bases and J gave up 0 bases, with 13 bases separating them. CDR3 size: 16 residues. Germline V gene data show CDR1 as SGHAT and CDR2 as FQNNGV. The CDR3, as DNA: TGTGCCAGCAGCTCGACCTCGGGACGTAGCAATCAGCCCCAGCATTTT. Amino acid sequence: CASSSTSGRSNQPQHF. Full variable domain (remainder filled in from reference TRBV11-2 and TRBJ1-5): EAGVAQSPRYKIIEKRQSVAFWCNPISGHATLYWYQQILGQGPKLLIQFQNNGVVDDSQLPKDRFSAERLKGVDSTLKIQPAKLEDSAVYLCASSSTSGRSNQPQHFGDGTRLSIL.

DNA for the CDR3: TGTGCCAGCCTGACCGGGGAGCTGTTTTTT. This translates into CASLTGELFF. The chain joins TRBV28 to TRBJ2-2; D ambiguous. From germline, CDR1 is MDHEN and CDR2 SYDVKM. V was clipped by 8 bases and J by 5 bases, with 3 bases between them. CDR3 length: 10 residues.

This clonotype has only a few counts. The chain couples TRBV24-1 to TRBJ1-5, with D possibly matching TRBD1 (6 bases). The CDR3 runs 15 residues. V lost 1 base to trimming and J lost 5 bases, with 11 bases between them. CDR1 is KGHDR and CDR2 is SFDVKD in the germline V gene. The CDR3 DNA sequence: TGTGCCACCAGTGATTTAGGGGGGACTGATCAGCCCCAGCATTTT. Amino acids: CATSDLGGTDQPQHF.

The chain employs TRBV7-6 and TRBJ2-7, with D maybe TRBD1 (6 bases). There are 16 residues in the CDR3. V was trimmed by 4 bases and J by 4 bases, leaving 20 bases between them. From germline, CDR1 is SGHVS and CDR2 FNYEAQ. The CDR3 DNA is TGTGCCAGCAGCTCCCCAACAGGGACCGTAATTTACGAGCAGTACTTC. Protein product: CASSSPTGTVIYEQYF.

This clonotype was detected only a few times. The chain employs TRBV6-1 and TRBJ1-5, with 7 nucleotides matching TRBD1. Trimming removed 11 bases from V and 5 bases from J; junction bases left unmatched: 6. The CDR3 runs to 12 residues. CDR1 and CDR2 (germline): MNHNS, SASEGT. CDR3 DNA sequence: TGTGCCGGACGACAGGGTGATCAGCCCCAGCATTTT. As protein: CAGRQGDQPQHF.

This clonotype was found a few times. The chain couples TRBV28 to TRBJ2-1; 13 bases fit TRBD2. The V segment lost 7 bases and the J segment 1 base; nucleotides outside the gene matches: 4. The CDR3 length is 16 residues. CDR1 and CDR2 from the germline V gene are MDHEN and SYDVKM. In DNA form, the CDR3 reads TGTGCCAGCATTACTAGCGGGGGGGCGTCCTACAATGAGCAGTTCTTC. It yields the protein CASITSGGASYNEQFF.